The 5 T cell receptor beta chains given below trace back to one sample, sequenced in a study of immune characterization of retroperitoneal liposarcoma. A single record per CDR3 protein comes from TCRdb applying MiXCR to the PCR reads. The table shows about 19,000 distinct CDR3 sequences, with 37% occurring only once. Sequenced material: blood. These receptors originate from a male donor with retroperitoneal liposarcoma.

There are a few counts of this clonotype. V gene TRBV28 combines with J gene TRBJ2-1; a possible D gene is TRBD2 (6 bases). The tail of the sequence fits TRBJ2-7 better, so the J call may be wrong. CDR3 length equals 15 residues. Germline lookup yields CDR1 MDHEN and CDR2 SYDVKM. The CDR3 loop is CASSLRDLLLNEQYF. The CDR3 DNA reads as TGTGCCAGCAGTTTGCGGGACTTGCTTTTGAATGAGCAGTACTTC.

This clonotype was seen a handful of times. The rearrangement joins TRBV6-1 to TRBJ2-5; D not certain. Trimming shortened V by 6 bases and J by 11 bases, and 16 bases separated the two germline ends. CDR1 and CDR2 (germline): MNHNS, SASEGT. The CDR3 spans 12 residues. The CDR3 spells CASRDAFNEQYF. CDR3 coding DNA: TGTGCCAGCAGGGACGCCTTCAATGAGCAGTACTTC.

This clonotype was counted once. The J gene is TRBJ2-7, the V gene TRBV6-6, with 12 bases matching TRBD1. Trimming at V came to 9 bases and at J to 2 bases, leaving 11 bases not matched to a gene. The CDR3 totals 16 residues. The germline V gene encodes CDR1 MNHNY and CDR2 SVGAGI (reference sequence). The CDR3 here is CARSGGDRGPTYEQYF. The DNA for the CDR3 is TGTGCCAGGAGTGGGGGGGACAGGGGGCCCACCTACGAGCAGTACTTC.

This chain uses TRBV6-8 with TRBJ2-5; possibly TRBD1 for D (6 bases). The CDR3 is 17 amino acids. Germline lookup yields CDR1 MNHGY and CDR2 SAAAGT. The V and J ends lost 6 bases and 11 bases respectively, with 31 bases between them. Here the CDR3 DNA reads TGTGCCAGCAGCAAGATCCCGGGACATCCTCCAGTTGGTGAGCAGTACTTC. Its translation is CASSKIPGHPPVGEQYF.

The chain has TRBV12-3 or TRBV12-4 and TRBJ2-1, with 9 positions matching TRBD1. The trim removed 2 bases at V and 8 bases at J, leaving 13 bases unmatched. The CDR3 length is 17 residues. As DNA, the CDR3 is TGTGCCAGCAGTTTACCCCGACAGGGGGAATCTACAGATGAGCAGTTCTTC. Encoded protein: CASSLPRQGESTDEQFF.